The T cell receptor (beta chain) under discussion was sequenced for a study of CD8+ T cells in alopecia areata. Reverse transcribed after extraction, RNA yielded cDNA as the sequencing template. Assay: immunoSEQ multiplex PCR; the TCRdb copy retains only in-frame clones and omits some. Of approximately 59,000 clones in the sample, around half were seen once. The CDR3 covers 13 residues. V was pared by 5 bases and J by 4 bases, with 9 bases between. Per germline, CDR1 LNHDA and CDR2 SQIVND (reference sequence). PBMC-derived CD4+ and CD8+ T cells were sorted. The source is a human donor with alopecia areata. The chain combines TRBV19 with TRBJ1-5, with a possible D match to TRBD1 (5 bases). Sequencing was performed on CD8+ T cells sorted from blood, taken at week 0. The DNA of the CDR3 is TGTGCCAGTAGTGCAGGGCGAAATCAGCCCCAGCATTTT. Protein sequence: CASSAGRNQPQHF.